These 23 T cell receptor beta chains originate from one sample sequenced in a study of radiotherapy plus CTLA-4 blockade in lung cancer. Profiling relied on immunoSEQ multiplex PCR, and the TCRdb table lists in-frame clones only, not all of them. The sample yields approximately 52,000 clones, roughly 83% seen once. This material consisted of peripheral blood, taken from a patient treated with radiotherapy plus ipilimumab. Receptors originate from a human donor with non-small cell lung cancer who had a complete response to radiotherapy plus ipilimumab.

This sequence joins TRBV7-2 and TRBJ1-1, with 7 bases that match TRBD1. The CDR3 extends over 14 amino acids. Losses at the gene ends were 6 bases for V and 8 bases for J; bases not matched to a gene: 12. Germline CDR1 reads SGHTA; CDR2 reads FQGNSA. CDR3 protein: CASRKTTGDVEAFF. For the CDR3, the DNA is TGTGCCAGCAGGAAGACCACAGGGGATGTGGAAGCTTTCTTT.

J is TRBJ1-1 and V is TRBV28; TRBD1 is a possible D gene (5 bases). V dropped 2 bases and J dropped 1 base, with 11 bases sitting between them. This CDR3 has 15 amino acids. Germline lookup yields CDR1 MDHEN and CDR2 SYDVKM. CDR3 sequence: CASSLGTLGNTEAFF. The CDR3 nucleotides read TGTGCCAGCAGTTTAGGGACTTTGGGGAACACTGAAGCTTTCTTT.

The chain is built from TRBV6-5 and TRBJ2-5, with a tentative D call TRBD1 (6 bases). The J call may be incorrect, as the DNA end agrees better with TRBJ2-7. Germline CDR1 and CDR2: MNHEY and SVGAGI. The length of the CDR3 is 15 residues. CDR3 nucleotides: TGTGCCAGCAGTCCCGGGACATTTCTTCCCTACGAGCAGTACTTC. It translates to CASSPGTFLPYEQYF.

This clone appeared a few times. The rearrangement uses TRBV27 and TRBJ1-2; 7 bases align to TRBD1. Germline V gives CDR1 MNHEY, CDR2 SMNVEV (reference sequence). The CDR3 extends over 15 amino acids. V lost 2 bases, J lost 7 bases, and 10 bases stayed unmatched. The chain's CDR3 is CASSLGVPGGGGYTF. The CDR3 DNA follows: TGTGCCAGCAGTTTAGGAGTCCCAGGGGGAGGTGGCTACACCTTC.

Concerning this clone: The sample contains more than one DNA sequence encoding this CDR3. V gene TRBV28 combines with J gene TRBJ1-2; D unresolved. This CDR3 is built from 11 residues. V lost 4 bases to trimming and J lost 5 bases, with 5 bases between them. Germline V gene sequence: CDR1 MDHEN, CDR2 SYDVKM. The CDR3 coding sequence is TGTGCCAGCAGTTCAACTTATGGCTACACCTTC. It is translated as CASSSTYGYTF.

The chain uses TRBV7-9 and TRBJ2-1; 11 bases agree with TRBD2. CDR3 length: 16 amino acids. Germline loops: CDR1 SEHNR, CDR2 FQNEAQ (reference sequence). The ends lost 5 bases at V and 5 bases at J; junction bases unmatched: 8. The CDR3 here is CASSPPRTSGHNEQFF. CDR3 in DNA: TGTGCCAGCAGCCCACCCCGGACTAGCGGGCACAATGAGCAGTTCTTC.

The gene calls are TRBV5-4 and TRBJ1-1; D is perhaps TRBD1 (6 bases). This CDR3 is built from 15 residues. Germline CDR1 and CDR2: SGHNT and YYREEE (reference sequence). V shed 4 bases and J shed 2 bases, with 15 bases lying between them. CDR3 nucleotide sequence: TGTGCCAGCAGCCTGACAAGGGGGAGTAACACTGAAGCTTTCTTT. Protein product: CASSLTRGSNTEAFF.

The rearrangement links TRBV19 to TRBJ2-2; 7 nucleotides align to TRBD1. J gave up 2 bases and V 4 bases, and 16 bases lay outside the gene matches. This CDR3 contains 19 residues. Germline CDR1 is LNHDA and CDR2 is SQIVND (reference sequence). CDR3 sequence: CASSTKHLGTATNTGELFF. CDR3 sequence (DNA): TGTGCCAGTAGTACTAAGCACCTCGGGACAGCTACCAACACCGGGGAGCTGTTTTTT. Full variable domain (outside the CDR3, taken from reference TRBV19 and TRBJ2-2): DGGITQSPKYLFRKEGQNVTLSCEQNLNHDAMYWYRQDPGQGLRLIYYSQIVNDFQKGDIAEGYSVSREKKESFPLTVTSAQKNPTAFYLCASSTKHLGTATNTGELFFGEGSRLTVL.

The chain uses TRBV15 and TRBJ2-5, with TRBD1 matching 10 bases. Trimming cost V 0 bases and J 7 bases; bases outside gene matches: 5. The CDR3 has 15 residues. The germline gives CDR1 LNHNV, CDR2 YYDKDF (reference sequence). CDR3: CATSRDRQGAGTQYF. The CDR3 DNA reads TGTGCCACCAGCAGAGACAGACAGGGGGCTGGGACCCAGTACTTC.

The J gene is TRBJ2-7, the V gene TRBV7-2; D not certain. This CDR3 contains 12 residues. CDR1 SGHTA and CDR2 FQGNSA come from the germline V gene. V lost 2 bases, J lost 3 bases, and 5 bases lay in between. CDR3 coding DNA: TGTGCCAGCAGCTTACAGGTCTACGAGCAGTACTTC. Protein: CASSLQVYEQYF.

The rearrangement uses TRBV30 and TRBJ1-5; possibly TRBD1 for D (5 bases). CDR3 length: 19 residues. The V and J ends lost 0 bases and 0 bases respectively, with 21 bases between them. CDR1 and CDR2 from the germline V gene are GTSNPN and SVGIG (reference sequence). The CDR3 sequence is CAWSVGQGIFSRSNQPQHF. The DNA for the CDR3 is TGTGCCTGGAGTGTCGGGCAGGGAATATTTAGCCGTAGCAATCAGCCCCAGCATTTT. Together with reference TRBV30 and TRBJ1-5, the CDR3 gives the full variable domain: SQTIHQWPATLVQPVGSPLSLECTVEGTSNPNLYWYRQAAGRGLQLLFYSVGIGQISSEVPQNLSASRPQDRQFILSSKKLLLSDSGFYLCAWSVGQGIFSRSNQPQHFGDGTRLSIL.

This chain's CDR3 is CASSLDSNEQFF. CDR3 coding DNA: TGCGCCAGCAGCTTGGACAGCAATGAGCAGTTCTTC. The chain joins TRBV5-1 to TRBJ2-1; no reliable D call. Germline loops: CDR1 SGHRS, CDR2 YFSETQ. Trimming pared 0 bases from V and 6 bases from J, leaving 4 bases between. The length of the CDR3 is 12 residues.

The rearrangement joins TRBV5-6 to TRBJ2-1; D unclear. The germline V and J ends were trimmed by 0 bases and 2 bases, with 9 bases remaining between them. CDR1 and CDR2 (germline): SGHDT, YYEEEE. The CDR3 totals 15 residues. The CDR3, as DNA: TGTGCCAGCAGCTTGGGTCTAGTACCCTACAATGAGCAGTTCTTC. Encoded protein: CASSLGLVPYNEQFF.

The table lists this clone with many counts. The V call is TRBV5-8, the J call TRBJ1-2, with 10 bases aligning to TRBD1. The trim removed 1 base at V and 8 bases at J, leaving 11 bases unmatched. This CDR3 is built from 16 residues. CDR1 is SGHTS, CDR2 YDEGEE, per germline. As DNA, the CDR3 is TGTGCCAGCAGCTTGCGCCGGACAGGGGGTTCTTGGGGCTACACCTTC. This translates into CASSLRRTGGSWGYTF.

The DNA for the CDR3 is TGTGCCAGCCGGACAGGGTTCTCTGGAAACACCATATATTTT. Its translation: CASRTGFSGNTIYF. V is TRBV2 and J is TRBJ1-3; TRBD1 aligns across 8 bases. This CDR3 comprises 14 residues. The germline V gene encodes CDR1 SNHLY and CDR2 FYNNEI. Germline trimming cut 8 bases from V and 0 bases from J; bases unmatched to any gene: 3.

The J gene is TRBJ2-7, the V gene TRBV14, with 8 bases aligning to TRBD1. V lost 1 base to trimming and J lost 1 base; unmatched junction nucleotides: 9. The CDR3 covers 17 residues. Germline V lookup: CDR1 SGHDN, CDR2 FVKESK. The DNA of the CDR3 is TGTGCCAGCAGCCAAGTAAGTCCCTGGACAGGGTCCTACGAGCAGTACGTC. It specifies CASSQVSPWTGSYEQYV.

This chain joins TRBV7-9 and TRBJ1-1, with TRBD1 matching 9 bases. V was clipped by 1 base and J by 11 bases; unmatched bases: 5. This CDR3 contains 13 residues. The germline V gene encodes CDR1 SEHNR and CDR2 FQNEAQ (reference sequence). The CDR3 coding sequence is TGTGCCAGCAGCTTAGGGGGGGACAGGGAGGCTTTCTTT. Its protein is CASSLGGDREAFF.

This sequence joins TRBV25-1 and TRBJ2-1, with 7 bases aligning to TRBD2. V was clipped by 6 bases and J by 4 bases; unmatched bases: 12. CDR1 MGHDK and CDR2 SYGVNS come from the germline V gene. The CDR3 totals 16 residues. This CDR3 is CASSPTPLAAYNEQFF. In DNA form, the CDR3 reads TGTGCCAGCAGCCCCACGCCGCTAGCGGCTTACAATGAGCAGTTCTTC. The entire variable domain, with the rest obtained from reference TRBV25-1 and TRBJ2-1, is as follows: EADIYQTPRYLVIGTGKKITLECSQTMGHDKMYWYQQDPGMELHLIHYSYGVNSTEKGDLSSESTVSRIRTEHFPLTLESARPSHTSQYLCASSPTPLAAYNEQFFGPGTRLTVL.

The V call is TRBV11-2, the J call TRBJ1-3, with D perhaps matching TRBD1 (5 bases). Trimming removed 4 bases at V and 2 bases at J, with 9 bases between. The CDR3 extends over 14 amino acids. Germline V gene sequence: CDR1 SGHAT, CDR2 FQNNGV. The CDR3 protein is CASSSGTTGNTIYF. CDR3 DNA sequence: TGTGCCAGCAGCTCAGGGACTACTGGAAACACCATATATTTT.

The chain couples TRBV5-1 to TRBJ2-1; TRBD2 agrees at 7 bases. CDR3 length: 17 amino acids. Per germline, CDR1 SGHRS and CDR2 YFSETQ. V lost 0 bases and J lost 0; bases outside the gene matches: 6. CDR3 amino acids: CASSLAWGGSSYNEQFF. The CDR3 DNA reads TGCGCCAGCAGCTTGGCTTGGGGCGGGAGCTCCTACAATGAGCAGTTCTTC.

The chain is built from TRBV11-2 and TRBJ1-1; D gene ambiguous. V lost 0 bases, J lost 5 bases, and 10 bases lay in between. This CDR3 is 14 amino acids long. From germline, CDR1 is SGHAT and CDR2 FQNNGV. CDR3 amino acids: CASSLDVGRTEAFF. Written as DNA, the CDR3 is TGTGCCAGCAGCTTAGATGTAGGGAGAACTGAAGCTTTCTTT.

This chain joins TRBV9 and TRBJ1-2; the D gene is possibly TRBD1 (5 bases). The CDR3 runs 14 residues. V was cut by 1 base and J by 4 bases, with 11 bases left in between. Germline V lookup: CDR1 SGDLS, CDR2 YYNGEE. In nucleotides, the CDR3 is TGTGCCAGCAGCGTAAAAGGGGAGGGCTATGGCTACACCTTC. Residues: CASSVKGEGYGYTF. Full variable domain (outside the CDR3, taken from reference TRBV9 and TRBJ1-2): DSGVTQTPKHLITATGQRVTLRCSPRSGDLSVYWYQQSLDQGLQFLIQYYNGEERAKGNILERFSAQQFPDLHSELNLSSLELGDSALYFCASSVKGEGYGYTFGSGTRLTVV.

The chain recombines TRBV6-1 with TRBJ1-2; TRBD1 aligns across 8 bases. Germline V gives CDR1 MNHNS, CDR2 SASEGT. V trimming: 6 bases; J trimming: 2 bases; junction bases outside the gene matches: 5. This CDR3 has 14 residues. CDR3 sequence (DNA): TGTGCCAGCAGCCAAGACAGGGGAAACTATGGCTACACCTTC. It codes for CASSQDRGNYGYTF.